This T cell receptor beta chain was sequenced for a study of PD-1 blockade in classical Hodgkin lymphoma. Study-wide results and limits: Significantly greater TCR diversity emerged by C4D1 in CD4+ cells but not CD8+ cells.

With no exception, relapse followed autologous stem cell transplantation in all patients, and brentuximab vedotin exposure varied. Assay used: immunoSEQ multiplex PCR; TCRdb lists only in-frame clones, some missing. The sample holds 25,000 to 35,000 clones, approximately 66% seen once. This clone was found once. Its matching antigen is unknown. With V trimmed by 4 bases and J by 9 bases, 10 bases remained unmatched. CDR1 and CDR2 from the germline V gene are SGHNT and YYREEE (reference sequence). This CDR3 contains 15 residues. Sequences were derived from peripheral blood mononuclear cells (PBMCs), sampled before the second cycle of nivolumab. The source is a human donor with classical Hodgkin lymphoma. J is TRBJ2-2 and V is TRBV5-4, with 9 bases matching TRBD1. CDR3 region: CASSGGTGPHRELFF. The CDR3 nucleotides read TGTGCCAGCAGCGGGGGGACAGGGCCGCATCGGGAGCTGTTTTTT.